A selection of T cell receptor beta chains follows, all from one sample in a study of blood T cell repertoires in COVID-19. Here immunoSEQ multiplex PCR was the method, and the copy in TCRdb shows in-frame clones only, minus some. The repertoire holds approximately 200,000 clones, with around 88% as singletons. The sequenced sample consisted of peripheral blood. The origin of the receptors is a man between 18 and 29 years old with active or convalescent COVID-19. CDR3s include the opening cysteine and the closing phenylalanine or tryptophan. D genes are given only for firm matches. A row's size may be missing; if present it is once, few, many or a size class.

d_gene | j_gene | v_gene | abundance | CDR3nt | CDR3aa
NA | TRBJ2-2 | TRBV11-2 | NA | TGTGCCAGCAGCTCCCTGGTTGCGGGAACCGGGGAGCTGTTTTTT | CASSSLVAGTGELFF
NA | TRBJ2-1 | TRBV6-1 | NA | TGTGCCAGCAGTGGGACGGACAGAGTGGCTGTCAATGAGCAGTTCTTC | CASSGTDRVAVNEQFF
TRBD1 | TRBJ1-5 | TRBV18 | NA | TGTGCCAGCTCCCATGGGACAGGAGACCCTTATAGCAATCAGCCCCAGCATTTT | CASSHGTGDPYSNQPQHF
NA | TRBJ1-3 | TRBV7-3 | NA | TGTGCCAGCAGTACTGACTCTGGAAACACCATATATTTT | CASSTDSGNTIYF
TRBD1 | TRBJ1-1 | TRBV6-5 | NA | TGTGCCAGCAGTTACCAGGGACAGACTAACACTGAAGCTTTCTTT | CASSYQGQTNTEAFF
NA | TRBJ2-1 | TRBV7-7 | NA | TGTGCCAGCAGCTTATCATGGCGGGACGGTGAGCAGTTCTTC | CASSLSWRDGEQFF
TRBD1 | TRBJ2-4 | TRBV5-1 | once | TGCGCCAGCAGCTTAAAAAGGGACAGAGACATTCAGTACTTC | CASSLKRDRDIQYF
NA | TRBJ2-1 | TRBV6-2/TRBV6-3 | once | TGTGCCAGCAGTAACACCAGGAGGAATGAGCAGTTCTTC | CASSNTRRNEQFF
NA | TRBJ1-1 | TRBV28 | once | TGTGCCAGCAGTTTATGGGGTAGGGGTGAAGCTTTCTTT | CASSLWGRGEAFF
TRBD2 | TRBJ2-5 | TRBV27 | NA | TGTGCCAGCAGTTCGTGGACTAGCGGGAAAGAGACCCAGTACTTC | CASSSWTSGKETQYF
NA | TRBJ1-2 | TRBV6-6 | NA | TGTGCCTCCCAGCCGTCCGGGGGTTCTGGCTACACCTTC | CASQPSGGSGYTF
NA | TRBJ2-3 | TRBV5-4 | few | TGTGCCAGCAGCTTGTTTCAGACGGGAGATACGCAGTATTTT | CASSLFQTGDTQYF
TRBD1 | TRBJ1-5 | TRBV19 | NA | TGTGCCAGTAGTGATACAGGGGATCAGCCCCAGCATTTT | CASSDTGDQPQHF
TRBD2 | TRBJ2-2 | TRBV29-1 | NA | TGCAGTGGGCGGGAGGGCGCCGGGGAGCTGTTTTTT | CSGREGAGELFF
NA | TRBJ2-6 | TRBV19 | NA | TGTGCCAGTAGGCAGGCAAGTGGGGCCAACGTCCTGACTTTC | CASRQASGANVLTF
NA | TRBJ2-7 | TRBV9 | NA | TGTGCCAGCAGCGTAGATCCTAGTGAGGGTTACGAGCAGTACTTC | CASSVDPSEGYEQYF
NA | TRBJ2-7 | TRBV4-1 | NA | TGCGCCAGCAGCCAAGAACGGACGGGATCCTACGAGCAGTACTTC | CASSQERTGSYEQYF
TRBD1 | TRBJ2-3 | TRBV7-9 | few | TGTGCCAGCAGCTCTCGAACAGGGGATAGCACAGATACGCAGTATTTT | CASSSRTGDSTDTQYF
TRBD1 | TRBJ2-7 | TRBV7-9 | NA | TGTGCCAGCAGCTTAGGGGGGACAGTAATAAACGAGCAGTACTTC | CASSLGGTVINEQYF
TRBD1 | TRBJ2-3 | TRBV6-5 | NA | TGTGCCAGCAGCCTATTCAGGGGGCGCGAAGATACGCAGTATTTT | CASSLFRGREDTQYF
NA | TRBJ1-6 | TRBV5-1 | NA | TGCGCCAGCAGCTTGGAGACGGGGGATTCACCCCTCCACTTT | CASSLETGDSPLHF
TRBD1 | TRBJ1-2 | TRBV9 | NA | TGTGCCAGCAACCGGGACAGCAACTATGGCTACACCTTC | CASNRDSNYGYTF
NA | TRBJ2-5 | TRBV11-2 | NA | TGTGCCAGCAGCTTAGATAGCCCTGTGGAGACCCAGTACTTC | CASSLDSPVETQYF
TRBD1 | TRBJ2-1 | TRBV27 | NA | TGTGCCAGCAGTTCCTCAAATGACAGGGGGCGCTGGGCCTACAATGAGCAGTTCTTC | CASSSSNDRGRWAYNEQFF
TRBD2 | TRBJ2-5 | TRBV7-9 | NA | TGTGCCAGCAGCTTTTTCCGAGCGGGAAAAGAGACCCAGTACTTC | CASSFFRAGKETQYF
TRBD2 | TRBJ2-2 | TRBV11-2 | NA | TGTGCCAGCAGCCCGGGACTAGCGGGAGGAGGTTGGACCGGGGAGCTGTTTTTT | CASSPGLAGGGWTGELFF
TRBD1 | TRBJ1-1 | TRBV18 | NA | TGTGCCAGCTCACCTATGACAGGGGAGCAGGGCACTGAAGCTTTCTTT | CASSPMTGEQGTEAFF
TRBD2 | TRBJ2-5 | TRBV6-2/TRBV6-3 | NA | TGTGCCAGCAGTTACGGCGTACTAGCGGGAGGGGGTTTCGAGACCCAGTACTTC | CASSYGVLAGGGFETQYF
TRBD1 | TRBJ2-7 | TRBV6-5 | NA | TGTGCCAGCAGTTACTCTTTGGGACAGTTACACTACGAGCAGTACTTC | CASSYSLGQLHYEQYF
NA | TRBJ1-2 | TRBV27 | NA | TGTGCCAGCAGGCCCGTCACTGGGCAAGCCAGCTATGGCTACACCTTC | CASRPVTGQASYGYTF
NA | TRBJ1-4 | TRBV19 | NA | TGTGCCAGTAGTACAGACATCTATCCGGGATTAACTAATGAAAAACTGTTTTTT | CASSTDIYPGLTNEKLFF
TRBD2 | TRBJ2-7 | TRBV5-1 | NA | TGCGCCAGCAGCCCCTGGGGGGGAAGAGGGTACGAGCAGTACTTC | CASSPWGGRGYEQYF
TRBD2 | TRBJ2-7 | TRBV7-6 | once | TGTGCCAGCAGCTTAGGTACAGCGGGAGGGGACGAGCAGTACTTC | CASSLGTAGGDEQYF
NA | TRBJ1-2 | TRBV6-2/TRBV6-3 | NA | TGTGCCAGCAGTTACAGCGGACGGCGCCTCTATGGCTACACCTTC | CASSYSGRRLYGYTF
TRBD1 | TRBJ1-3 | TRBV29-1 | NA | TGCAGCGCCCTTACCGGGATCGGGACAGGGCCTGGAAACACCATATATTTT | CSALTGIGTGPGNTIYF
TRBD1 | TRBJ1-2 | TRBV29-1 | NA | TGCAGCGTTGAACCTGGACAGGGTTTTAACTATGGCTACACCTTC | CSVEPGQGFNYGYTF
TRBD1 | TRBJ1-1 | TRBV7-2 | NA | TGTGCCAGCAGTCCCAGGGGGGCGCGCACTGAAGCTTTCTTT | CASSPRGARTEAFF
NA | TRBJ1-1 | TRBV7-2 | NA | TGTGCCAGCAGCTTCGGTAACACTGAAGCTTTCTTT | CASSFGNTEAFF
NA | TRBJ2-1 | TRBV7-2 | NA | TGTGCCAGCAGCTCGGACAGAGCGGACCGCTACAATGAGCAGTTCTTC | CASSSDRADRYNEQFF
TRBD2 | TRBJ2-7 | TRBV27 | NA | TGTGCCAGCAGCCTCGGGCTTGGGCGGGAGAGGGGCTACGAGCAGTACTTC | CASSLGLGRERGYEQYF
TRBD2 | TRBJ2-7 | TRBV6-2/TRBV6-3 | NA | TGTGCCAGCAGCCTGAGGGGGCTAGCGGGAGACGAGCAGTACTTC | CASSLRGLAGDEQYF
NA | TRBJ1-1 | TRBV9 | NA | TGTGCCAGCGGAGACCCCAGGGACATGAACACTGAAGCTTTCTTT | CASGDPRDMNTEAFF